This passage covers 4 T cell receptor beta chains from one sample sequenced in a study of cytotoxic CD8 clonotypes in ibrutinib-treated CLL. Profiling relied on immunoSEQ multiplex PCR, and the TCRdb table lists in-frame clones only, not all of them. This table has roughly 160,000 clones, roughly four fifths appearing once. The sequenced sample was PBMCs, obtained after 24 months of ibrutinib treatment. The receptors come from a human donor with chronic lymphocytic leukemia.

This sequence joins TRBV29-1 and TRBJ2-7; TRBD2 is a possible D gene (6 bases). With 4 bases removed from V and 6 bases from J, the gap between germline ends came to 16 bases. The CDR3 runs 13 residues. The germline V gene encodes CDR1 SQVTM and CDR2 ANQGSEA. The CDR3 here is CSVVTARGVEQYF. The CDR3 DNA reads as TGCAGCGTTGTCACGGCGCGGGGTGTCGAGCAGTACTTC.

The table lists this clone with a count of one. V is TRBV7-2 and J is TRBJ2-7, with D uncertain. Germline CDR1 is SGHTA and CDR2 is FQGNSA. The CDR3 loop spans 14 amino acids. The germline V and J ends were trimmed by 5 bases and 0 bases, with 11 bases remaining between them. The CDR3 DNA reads TGTGCCAGCAGCACGTACTTGGCCTCCTACGAGCAGTACTTC. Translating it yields CASSTYLASYEQYF.

The CDR3 here is CASSPPKGASNYGYTF. In nucleotides, the CDR3 is TGTGCCAGCAGTCCCCCCAAGGGGGCTTCTAACTATGGCTACACCTTC. The V and J genes are TRBV7-3 and TRBJ1-2; the match to TRBD1 covers 7 bases. J lost 0 bases, V lost 6 bases, and 10 bases had no gene match. Germline V lookup: CDR1 SGHTA, CDR2 FQGTGA. The CDR3 spans 16 residues.

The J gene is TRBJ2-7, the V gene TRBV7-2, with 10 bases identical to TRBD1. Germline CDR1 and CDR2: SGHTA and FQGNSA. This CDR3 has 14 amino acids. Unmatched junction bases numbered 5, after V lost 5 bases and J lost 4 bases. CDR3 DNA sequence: TGTGCCAGCAGCCTAGGACAGGGGGGGTACGAGCAGTACTTC. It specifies CASSLGQGGYEQYF.